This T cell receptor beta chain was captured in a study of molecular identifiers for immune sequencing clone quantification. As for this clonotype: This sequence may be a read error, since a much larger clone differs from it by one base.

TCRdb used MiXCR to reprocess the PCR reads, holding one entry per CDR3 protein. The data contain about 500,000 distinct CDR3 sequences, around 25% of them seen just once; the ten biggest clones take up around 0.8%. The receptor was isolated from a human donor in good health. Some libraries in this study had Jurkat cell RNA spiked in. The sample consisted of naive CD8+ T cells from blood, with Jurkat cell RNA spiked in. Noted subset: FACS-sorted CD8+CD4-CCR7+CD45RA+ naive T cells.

As DNA, the CDR3 is TGCGCCAGCAGCCAAGATAACCTGGCCGCCTACGGGCAGTACTTC. Translated: CASSQDNLAAYGQYF. This sequence joins TRBV4-1 and TRBJ2-7; D uncertain. The CDR3 spans 15 residues. CDR1 is MGHRA and CDR2 is YSYEKL in the germline V gene.